This paragraph covers one TCR beta chain sequence. The antigen is unknown. TCRdb's table, derived via immunoSEQ multiplex PCR, lists solely in-frame clones and lacks some. The sample includes roughly 850,000 clones, 96% of them seen just once. This CDR3 region has 14 residues. Between the trimmed V and J ends, which lost 0 bases and 3 bases, there was a span of 10 bases. CDR1 and CDR2 (germline): SGHDT, YYEEEE. Terminally differentiated effector memory CD45RA+ cells were excluded by CCR7 positive selection of CD45RO-negative cells. Every donor was a Caucasian adult from Nashville, Tennessee. The data were taken from a study of shared clonotypes between healthy human individuals. Study results and caveats: The study drew on few donors, limiting represented genetic and exposure-history diversity. The sampled material consisted only of blood, and tissue repertoires are likely to differ. Naive subsets typically showed greater estimated richness than memory subsets.

The origin of this receptor is a man aged 30 to 45 in good health. Input material: naive CD8+ T cells sorted from blood. This rearrangement joins TRBV5-6 to TRBJ2-7; D might be TRBD2 (6 bases). The DNA of the CDR3 is TGTGCCAGCAGCTTGGCCTACGGGAGCTACGAGCAGTACTTC. Its protein product is CASSLAYGSYEQYF.